Below, 32 T cell receptor beta chains from the same sample are listed, as sequenced in a study of regulatory T cells in long-lasting Graves disease. TCR beta libraries were built with iRepertoire HTBI primers and Arm-PCR of CDR3 regions. TCRdb independently ran MiXCR on the multiplex PCR reads; one entry per CDR3 protein. The table has around 480,000 distinct CDR3 sequences, around 15% seen once; the top ten hold more than 10%. Time point: newly diagnosed GD, antithyroid drugs for less than 3 months. Isolated PBMC RNA provided the starting material for the TCR library. The data were also submitted as part of a second study, on T cells in Graves' hyperthyroidism and ophthalmopathy.

The material was peripheral blood mononuclear cells (PBMCs), obtained at new diagnosis, from a patient treated with antithyroid drugs. The receptors here all came from a man between 35 and 55 years old with Graves disease.

V gene TRBV2 combines with J gene TRBJ2-7; the D gene is possibly TRBD2 (6 bases). The length of the CDR3 is 14 residues. CDR1 is SNHLY, CDR2 FYNNEI, per germline. The V and J ends lost 2 bases and 5 bases respectively, with 13 bases between them. The CDR3 loop is CASSERLARNEQYF. The CDR3 nucleotides are TGTGCCAGCAGTGAACGGCTAGCGAGAAACGAGCAGTACTTC.

The chain links TRBV6-1 to TRBJ1-2; D gene ambiguous. The germline gives CDR1 MNHNS, CDR2 SASEGT. The ends were cut back, 6 bases at V and 8 bases at J, with 16 bases in the middle. The CDR3 has 13 amino acids. The CDR3 loop is CASSLGQTGGYTF. DNA of the CDR3: TGTGCCAGCAGCCTTGGCCAAACGGGGGGCTACACCTTC.

In its sample, this clonotype was seen many times. The chain has TRBV20-1 and TRBJ2-3, with 11 bases that match TRBD2. Germline-derived CDR1 and CDR2 are DFQATT and SNEGSKA (reference sequence). The CDR3 runs 14 residues. V trimming: 8 bases; J trimming: 7 bases; junction bases outside the gene matches: 11. DNA of the CDR3: TGCAGTCTAATAGCGGGAGGGCCTCTGCATACGCAGTATTTT. Its translation is CSLIAGGPLHTQYF.

This clonotype was observed many times. The rearrangement joins TRBV7-9 to TRBJ2-2; D possibly corresponds to TRBD1 (6 bases). Trimming left V 3 bases short and J 3 bases short, with 11 bases between. There are 15 residues in the CDR3. Per the germline V gene, CDR1 is SEHNR and CDR2 is FQNEAQ (reference sequence). Here the CDR3 reads CASSFNRAYTGELFF. The CDR3 nucleotides read TGTGCCAGCAGCTTTAACAGGGCTTACACCGGGGAGCTGTTTTTT.

This clonotype was observed at least ten times. This chain joins TRBV24-1 and TRBJ2-5; the D gene is possibly TRBD2 (6 bases). Trimming cost V 5 bases and J 1 base, with 10 bases left between them. The CDR3 spans 14 residues. Looked up from germline, CDR1 is KGHDR and CDR2 is SFDVKD. The CDR3 DNA follows: TGTGCCACCAGTGGAGCGGGTAGCCAAGAGACCCAGTACTTC. Amino acid sequence: CATSGAGSQETQYF.

This clonotype was counted many times. The genes are TRBV5-1 and TRBJ1-2; TRBD1 matches at 9 bases. J gave up 2 bases and V 6 bases, and 2 bases lay outside the gene matches. Germline V gives CDR1 SGHRS, CDR2 YFSETQ. The CDR3 is 13 amino acids. CDR3 region: CASKTGGNYGYTF. The CDR3 DNA is TGCGCCAGCAAAACAGGGGGCAACTATGGCTACACCTTC.

V usage is TRBV2 and J usage is TRBJ1-1, with TRBD1 matching 11 bases. The V gene end was trimmed by 9 bases and the J gene end by 4 bases; junction bases not matched to a gene: 10. The CDR3 runs 15 residues. CDR1 and CDR2 from the germline V gene are SNHLY and FYNNEI. The CDR3 DNA follows: TGTGCCAGGAGAACTACCGGGACAGGGGGCACTGAAGCTTTCTTT. Translating it yields CARRTTGTGGTEAFF.

The V and J genes are TRBV4-1 and TRBJ1-1; D ambiguous. Per germline, CDR1 MGHRA and CDR2 YSYEKL. The ends were cut back, 4 bases at V and 5 bases at J, with 11 bases in the middle. The CDR3 is 13 amino acids. The CDR3 nucleotides read TGCGCCAGCAGCCCCCAAGCGGGGACTGAAGCTTTCTTT. Amino acids: CASSPQAGTEAFF.

In its sample, this clonotype was seen many times. The chain recombines TRBV6-2 or TRBV6-3 with TRBJ2-5; TRBD2 agrees at 13 bases. The V gene's germline CDR1 is MNHEY and CDR2 SVGEGT. Trimming at V came to 2 bases and at J to 2 bases, leaving 5 bases not matched to a gene. CDR3 length: 17 residues. The chain's CDR3 is CASSYDGTSGKQETQYF. The CDR3 region has the DNA TGTGCCAGCAGTTACGACGGGACTAGCGGGAAACAAGAGACCCAGTACTTC.

The sample holds a few counts of this clonotype. This chain uses TRBV30 with TRBJ2-2; either TRBD1 or TRBD2 may fit D (5 bases each). The V end was cut by 4 bases, the J end by 7 bases, with 13 bases between. CDR1 and CDR2 (germline): GTSNPN, SVGIG (reference sequence). This CDR3 is built from 13 residues. CDR3: CAWKSLGDGELFF. The CDR3 DNA reads TGTGCCTGGAAAAGTCTGGGGGACGGGGAGCTGTTTTTT.

The sample holds a few counts of this clonotype. The J gene is TRBJ2-1, the V gene TRBV5-1, with D possibly called TRBD1 or TRBD2 (5 bases each). There are 14 residues in the CDR3. Germline V gives CDR1 SGHRS, CDR2 YFSETQ. With 2 bases removed from V and 5 bases from J, the gap between germline ends came to 11 bases. The CDR3 spells CASSFRGRDNEQFF. CDR3 bases: TGCGCCAGCAGCTTTCGGGGCAGGGACAATGAGCAGTTCTTC.

This clonotype was found many times. V and J are TRBV7-3 and TRBJ2-3; the match to TRBD2 covers 9 bases. CDR1 SGHTA and CDR2 FQGTGA come from the germline V gene. V shed 0 bases and J 0 bases; nucleotides not matched to a gene: 7. The CDR3 is 18 residues long. The CDR3 coding sequence is TGTGCCAGCAGCTTAACGGGTCGGCTAGCGGGGAGCACAGATACGCAGTATTTT. Translated, it gives CASSLTGRLAGSTDTQYF.

Only a few counts were recorded for this clonotype. This sequence joins TRBV24-1 and TRBJ1-5; D is undetermined. This CDR3 comprises 14 residues. Per germline, CDR1 KGHDR and CDR2 SFDVKD. V gave up 4 bases and J gave up 0 bases, with 6 bases separating them. This chain's CDR3 is CATSEPSSNQPQHF. The CDR3 DNA reads TGTGCCACCAGTGAGCCCAGTAGCAATCAGCCCCAGCATTTT.

This clonotype was picked up a small number of times. V and J are TRBV15 and TRBJ2-2; either TRBD1 or TRBD2 may fit D (5 bases each). V was clipped by 0 bases and J by 2 bases, with 19 bases between them. Germline lookup yields CDR1 LNHNV and CDR2 YYDKDF (reference sequence). The CDR3 is 19 amino acids. The CDR3: CATSRDPGRISRNTGELFF. DNA for the CDR3: TGTGCCACCAGCAGAGATCCGGGACGCATCTCGCGAAACACCGGGGAGCTGTTTTTT.

The sample holds many counts of this clonotype. The chain couples TRBV28 to TRBJ2-5; D unresolved. The ends were cut back, 1 base at V and 5 bases at J, with 14 bases in the middle. The CDR3 runs to 15 residues. In germline, CDR1 is MDHEN, CDR2 SYDVKM. CDR3 protein: CASSLFGIPSETQYF. The CDR3 nucleotides are TGTGCCAGCAGTTTATTTGGTATACCCTCTGAGACCCAGTACTTC. The variable domain in full, with the rest retrieved from reference TRBV28 and TRBJ2-5, is DVKVTQSSRYLVKRTGEKVFLECVQDMDHENMFWYRQDPGLGLRLIYFSYDVKMKEKGDIPEGYSVSREKKERFSLILESASTNQTSMYLCASSLFGIPSETQYFGPGTRLLVL.

This clonotype appeared many times. The rearrangement joins TRBV28 to TRBJ2-7; TRBD1 matches at 10 bases. V was pared by 7 bases and J by 4 bases, with 10 bases of the junction left unmatched. CDR1 and CDR2 (germline): MDHEN, SYDVKM. This CDR3 is built from 15 residues. The DNA of the CDR3 is TGTGCCAGCAACCCCCCGGGACAGGGGCTATACGAGCAGTACTTC. Translation: CASNPPGQGLYEQYF. Filled out from reference TRBV28 and TRBJ2-7, the complete variable domain reads DVKVTQSSRYLVKRTGEKVFLECVQDMDHENMFWYRQDPGLGLRLIYFSYDVKMKEKGDIPEGYSVSREKKERFSLILESASTNQTSMYLCASNPPGQGLYEQYFGPGTRLTVT.

V usage is TRBV2 and J usage is TRBJ2-2, with 7 bases fitting TRBD2. The CDR3 runs to 14 residues. CDR1 is SNHLY and CDR2 is FYNNEI in the germline V gene. The ends lost 6 bases at V and 6 bases at J; junction bases unmatched: 7. This chain's CDR3 is CASRRAGVPGELFF. The CDR3 DNA reads as TGTGCCAGCAGACGTGCGGGAGTTCCCGGGGAGCTGTTTTTT.

At least ten counts were recorded for this clonotype. The chain joins TRBV5-1 to TRBJ2-3; possible D gene TRBD2, 5 bases. V was pared by 4 bases and J by 2 bases, with 11 bases between. This CDR3 has 14 amino acids. Germline V gives CDR1 SGHRS, CDR2 YFSETQ. The CDR3 region has the DNA TGCGCCAGCAGCCTCCAGACTAACACAGATACGCAGTATTTT. The encoded protein is CASSLQTNTDTQYF.

The chain couples TRBV6-5 to TRBJ2-3, with 10 bases aligning to TRBD2. This CDR3 comprises 16 residues. Trimming at V came to 4 bases and at J to 4 bases, leaving 8 bases not matched to a gene. Germline lookup yields CDR1 MNHEY and CDR2 SVGAGI. For the CDR3, the DNA is TGTGCCAGCAGTTGGGCTAGCGGGAGTAGTGCAGATACGCAGTATTTT. Translated: CASSWASGSSADTQYF.

This clonotype was counted at least ten times. The V call is TRBV6-2 or TRBV6-3, the J call TRBJ1-1; no clear D. Trimming pared 2 bases from V and 1 base from J, leaving 8 bases between. Germline V gene data show CDR1 as MNHEY and CDR2 as SVGEGT. This CDR3 region has 14 residues. CDR3 DNA: TGTGCCAGCAGTTACAGGGAGGGGAACACTGAAGCTTTCTTT. Translated: CASSYREGNTEAFF.

This clonotype was recorded many times. The genes are TRBV14 and TRBJ2-1; 7 bases are a match to TRBD1. This CDR3 comprises 16 residues. V was pared by 1 base and J by 8 bases, with 11 bases of the junction left unmatched. Germline V lookup: CDR1 SGHDN, CDR2 FVKESK. The CDR3 DNA is TGTGCCAGCAGCCAAGGGTGGTACAGGGGTAACGATGAGCAGTTCTTC. It encodes CASSQGWYRGNDEQFF.

The chain links TRBV24-1 to TRBJ1-1; tentative D call: TRBD1 (6 bases). V lost 7 bases and J lost 4, with 12 bases in between. This CDR3 comprises 13 residues. Per the germline V gene, CDR1 is KGHDR and CDR2 is SFDVKD. The CDR3 sequence: CATRQDRSTEAFF. The CDR3 region has the DNA TGTGCCACCAGACAGGACAGAAGCACTGAAGCTTTCTTT.

This clonotype was counted between two and nine times. The rearrangement joins TRBV4-1 to TRBJ1-4, with D perhaps matching TRBD1 (6 bases). Germline V gene sequence: CDR1 MGHRA, CDR2 YSYEKL. With 6 bases removed from V and 5 bases from J, the gap between germline ends came to 16 bases. This CDR3 is 15 amino acids long. The CDR3 bases are TGCGCCAGCAGGCGGGTGGGGGCCTCAAATGAAAAACTGTTTTTT. This codes for CASRRVGASNEKLFF.

This clonotype was detected many times. The J gene is TRBJ1-3, the V gene TRBV5-1; D not resolved. V lost 3 bases to trimming and J lost 7 bases, with 11 bases between them. Germline assignment: CDR1 SGHRS and CDR2 YFSETQ. The CDR3 is 13 amino acids. CDR3 sequence (DNA): TGCGCCAGCAGCTCGGAAGTAGGGAACACCATATATTTT. It codes for CASSSEVGNTIYF.

In the case of this clonotype: A much more abundant neighbour one base away suggests this may be a read error. The genes are TRBV27 and TRBJ2-3; D is undetermined. The ends were cut back, 5 bases at V and 6 bases at J, with 15 bases in the middle. There are 14 residues in the CDR3. Germline CDR1 is MNHEY and CDR2 is SMNVEV (reference sequence). The CDR3 DNA reads as TGTGCCAGCAGTGACCGTGGCTCCGAGGATACGCAGTATTTT. Translating gives CASSDRGSEDTQYF.

The CDR3 region is CASSDITYEQYF. CDR3 coding DNA: TGCGCCAGCTCGGACATCACCTACGAGCAGTACTTC. The chain joins TRBV10-2 to TRBJ2-7; weak D call: TRBD1 (5 bases). V lost 8 bases and J 2 bases, leaving 10 bases between the germline ends. CDR3 length: 12 residues. Germline V CDR1 and CDR2: WSHSY, SAAADI.

This clonotype was seen a few times. This rearrangement joins TRBV24-1 to TRBJ2-2; 8 bases match TRBD1. V lost 4 bases and J lost 6; bases outside the gene matches: 9. The CDR3 consists of 16 residues. Per the germline V gene, CDR1 is KGHDR and CDR2 is SFDVKD. CDR3 in amino acids: CATSDLSTGAAGELFF. The CDR3 nucleotides read TGTGCCACCAGTGACCTCTCGACAGGGGCGGCCGGGGAGCTGTTTTTT.

This clonotype was counted ten times or more. The CDR3 DNA sequence: TGCAGCTTCCTAGGGGCAGGGGGCGCAGATACGCAGTATTTT. Translated, it gives CSFLGAGGADTQYF. This chain joins TRBV29-1 and TRBJ2-3; 8 bases map to TRBD1. Germline V gives CDR1 SQVTM, CDR2 ANQGSEA. With 8 bases clipped from V and 4 bases from J, the junction kept 11 bases outside the gene matches. The CDR3 totals 14 residues.

This clonotype was seen repeatedly, ten times or more. The chain carries TRBV20-1 and TRBJ1-6, with TRBD1 identical over 7 bases. V shed 6 bases, J shed 8 bases, and the junction held 10 bases outside the gene matches. Germline CDR1 DFQATT, CDR2 SNEGSKA (reference sequence). This CDR3 comprises 14 residues. The CDR3 loop is CSAKTGRSDSPLHF. CDR3 DNA: TGCAGTGCCAAGACAGGGCGTTCGGATTCACCCCTCCACTTT.

This clonotype has more than one count but fewer than ten. Here the CDR3 DNA reads TGTGCCAGCAGCTCCCCTAAGACAGGGAACTATGGCTACACCTTC. It encodes CASSSPKTGNYGYTF. The chain carries TRBV13 and TRBJ1-2; TRBD1 matches at 7 bases. Losses at the gene ends were 4 bases for V and 2 bases for J; bases not matched to a gene: 7. CDR3 length: 15 residues. The germline CDR1 and CDR2 sequences are PRHDT and FYEKMQ (reference sequence).

With regard to this clonotype: Germline is not matched at one junction end, which may reflect a read error. The CDR3 nucleotides are TGTGCCGGCAGAGGACTAGCGGCAGATACGCAGTATTTT. Translated, it gives CAGRGLAADTQYF. The chain recombines TRBV28 with TRBJ2-3; 10 nucleotides align to TRBD2. The CDR3 has 13 residues. Germline V gives CDR1 MDHEN, CDR2 SYDVKM.

The V and J genes are TRBV7-3 and TRBJ1-2; D gene unclear. Trimming pared 5 bases from V and 4 bases from J, leaving 17 bases between. Germline V gives CDR1 SGHTA, CDR2 FQGTGA. The CDR3 consists of 15 residues. CDR3 amino acids: CASSLGSEGGYGYTF. CDR3 sequence (DNA): TGTGCCAGCAGCCTAGGGTCCGAGGGTGGCTATGGCTACACCTTC.